This T cell receptor (beta chain) was documented in a study of T cells after yellow fever vaccination (dated by TCRdb to between 2019 and 2020). About the study as a whole: The SMART-Seq v4 Ultra Low Input RNA kit was used to prepare libraries from fractions with low cell numbers. Blood was collected at multiple timepoints before and after primary and secondary immunization, and bulk PBMC replicates and cell subsets were isolated. To follow T-cell clones before and after primary and booster YFV17D yellow fever vaccination, bulk TCR alpha and beta repertoires were sequenced over time. Two healthy male donors, one aged 18 to 30 and one aged 30 to 40 years, made up the cohort.

Regarding this clonotype: The target of this receptor is not known. Base qualities are not recorded, but no much larger clone differs from it by a single base.

The CDR3 contains 16 residues, cysteine and phenylalanine counted. Kept here is only the CDR3 DNA, which spans 48 bases and is read in frame from base 1. The germline V gene supplies CDR1 KGHSH and CDR2 LQKENI. Ends trimmed: V by 2 bases, J by 6 bases; bases unmatched to a gene: 10. What the work shows at the level of the full study, not this receptor alone: Computational filtering was needed because FACS-sorted repertoires could contain abundant contaminating clonotypes from the bulk population. A small fraction of clonotypes showed up in both the CD4 and CD8 compartments, probably as a result of convergent recombination. Because only two donors were included in the study, the extent to which the findings can be generalized is limited. After the booster, most of the clones that had expanded following primary vaccination were detected again (around 97% of CD4 and 80% to 90% of CD8), which suggests that memory was broadly maintained. The secondary T-cell response was found to be weaker but faster than the primary response, with a peak reached on day 5 rather than on day 15.

Taken with the paper, the label for treatment or condition translates to: live attenuated yellow fever vaccine strain. A standard Ficoll-Paque protocol was used to isolate PBMCs from peripheral blood. Dynabeads CD4 and CD8 positive selection kits were used to isolate the CD4 and CD8 T-cell fractions. TriZol was used to extract RNA from bulk PBMCs, from CD4 and CD8 fractions, and from dextramer-positive and dextramer-negative fractions. TCR cDNA was synthesized by 5'RACE template switching, which introduced a universal primer site and unique molecular identifiers. Priming of cDNA synthesis was performed from both the TCR alpha and TCR beta constant segments. Library amplification involved two PCR steps, and the second step added sample barcodes and sequencing adapters. Sequencing of libraries was performed on Illumina HiSeq 2500 (2x100 bp) or NovaSeq (2x150 bp). Under the source paper's analysis protocol: Reads were demultiplexed and collapsed into UMI consensus sequences with MIGEC, and V(D)J alignment was performed with MiXCR. Vaccine-responding clonotypes were defined with edgeR using replicate PBMC samples, requiring FDR below 0.01 and a log2 fold change above 5 up to day 15. Each bulk clonotype received a CD4 or CD8 identity based on whether the sequenced CD4 or CD8 repertoire contained that clonotype at higher abundance. Starting from the raw public reads, TCRdb applied fastp trimming at Q25, assembled clones with MiXCR and retained in-frame beta chains. Each CDR3 protein gets just one entry, which takes the most common genes and DNA from the rows behind it. The V and J calls, along with clone size, are taken from TCRdb and not from the paper's own processing. The table for this sample lists about 75,000 distinct CDR3 sequences; about 7.3% of them were counted only once. The ten biggest clones cover about 27% of the sample.

This material consisted of CD8+ T cells sorted from PBMCs, taken more than 8 days after the first yellow fever vaccination. This clonotype originated in a man between 18 and 29 years old who received the YFV17D yellow fever vaccine. Rearrangement joined TRBV18 to TRBJ2-3; TRBD1 matches 8 bases in the middle. The DNA reads as follows: TGTGCCAGCTCACCATTTAGGACAGGGCCGAGGGATACGCAGTATTTT. Translated, it gives CASSPFRTGPRDTQYF.